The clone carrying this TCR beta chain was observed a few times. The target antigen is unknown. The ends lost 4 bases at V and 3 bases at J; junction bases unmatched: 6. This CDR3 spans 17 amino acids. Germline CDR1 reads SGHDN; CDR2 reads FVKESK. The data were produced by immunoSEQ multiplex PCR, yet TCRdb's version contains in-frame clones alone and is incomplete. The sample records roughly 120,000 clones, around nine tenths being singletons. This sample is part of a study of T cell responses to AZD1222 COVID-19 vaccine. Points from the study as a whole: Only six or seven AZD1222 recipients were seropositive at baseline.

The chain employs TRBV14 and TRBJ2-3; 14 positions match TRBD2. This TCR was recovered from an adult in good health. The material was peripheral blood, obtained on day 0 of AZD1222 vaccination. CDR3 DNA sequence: TGTGCCAGCAGCCCACTCGGGACTAGCGGGAGAACAGATACGCAGTATTTT. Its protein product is CASSPLGTSGRTDTQYF.